This TCR beta chain was identified during a study of control samples from healthy donors and cancer patients. For this clone: The sample carries other DNA sequences with the same CDR3.

Data came from immunoSEQ multiplex PCR; TCRdb stores just in-frame clones and leaves some out. This table has roughly 130,000 clones, 75% to 95% appearing once. Germline V CDR1 and CDR2: SGDLS, YYNGEE. With V trimmed by 2 bases and J by 0 bases, 0 bases remained unmatched. The CDR3 has 14 amino acids. The receptor's source is a man aged 18 to 35 in good health. The sample comprised blood. The V and J genes are TRBV9 and TRBJ2-3; 7 nucleotides align to TRBD2. The CDR3 sequence is CASSVGGSTDTQYF. In nucleotides, the CDR3 is TGTGCCAGCAGCGTGGGGGGGAGCACAGATACGCAGTATTTT.